This T cell receptor (beta chain) is drawn from a study of control samples from healthy donors and cancer patients. Sequencing used immunoSEQ multiplex PCR; TCRdb keeps in-frame clones, though not all of them. Of approximately 140,000 clones listed, 85% to 90% are singletons. Germline values: CDR1 MDHEN, CDR2 SYDVKM. Trimming cost V 6 bases and J 4 bases, with 18 bases left between them. This CDR3 is 15 amino acids long. The sample was PBMCs. The chain couples TRBV28 to TRBJ2-5; D possibly corresponds to TRBD1 (5 bases). The TCR was taken from a man aged 45-60 years with head and neck cancer. Written as DNA, the CDR3 is TGTGCCAGCAGCCCCGGTGGGGCGGTGGGAGAGACCCAGTACTTC. It specifies CASSPGGAVGETQYF. The variable domain in full, with the rest retrieved from reference TRBV28 and TRBJ2-5, is DVKVTQSSRYLVKRTGEKVFLECVQDMDHENMFWYRQDPGLGLRLIYFSYDVKMKEKGDIPEGYSVSREKKERFSLILESASTNQTSMYLCASSPGGAVGETQYFGPGTRLLVL.